These T cell receptor beta chains were read from a single sample in a study of T cell responses to AZD1222 COVID-19 vaccine. The assay was immunoSEQ multiplex PCR, and TCRdb's table has in-frame clones only and misses some. The sample holds over 100,000 clones, about 90% seen once. Source: peripheral blood, taken on day 0 of AZD1222 vaccination. The receptors stem from an adult in good health. Each CDR3 is given with its conserved first and last residue. D genes are given only for firm matches. Clone size, where shown, is once, few, many, or a class for clones that have expanded.

clone_size	d_call	v_call	j_call	cdr3_aa	cdr3_nt
-	-	TRBV10-1	TRBJ1-2	CASRDTGYGYTF	TGCGCCAGCCGGGACACGGGATATGGCTACACCTTC
-	-	TRBV3-1/TRBV3-2	TRBJ2-1	CASSQVRHLRFF	TGTGCCAGCAGCCAAGTTCGGCATCTGCGGTTCTTC
-	TRBD1	TRBV24-1	TRBJ2-3	CATSDPRPGQGRDTQYF	TGTGCCACCAGTGATCCAAGGCCGGGACAGGGGCGAGATACGCAGTATTTT
-	-	TRBV5-8	TRBJ1-1	CASSVRDYFQVNTEAFF	TGTGCCAGCAGCGTCAGGGACTACTTCCAAGTGAACACTGAAGCTTTCTTT
-	-	TRBV4-3	TRBJ1-6	CASSQDRVLGPGLPLHF	TGCGCCAGCAGCCAAGATAGGGTGCTGGGACCGGGGCTACCCCTCCACTTT
-	-	TRBV7-8	TRBJ1-2	CASSLAGQLSNYGYTF	TGTGCCAGCAGCTTAGCAGGACAGCTATCTAACTATGGCTACACCTTC
-	-	TRBV30	TRBJ2-1	CAWSLRGVGSDEQFF	TGTGCCTGGAGCCTCAGGGGGGTAGGGTCCGATGAGCAGTTCTTC
-	TRBD2	TRBV13	TRBJ2-3	CASALAGTDTQYF	TGTGCCAGCGCCCTAGCGGGCACAGATACGCAGTATTTT
-	-	TRBV5-1	TRBJ1-3	CASSLGSTEGGNTIYF	TGCGCCAGCAGCTTGGGATCCACGGAGGGAGGAAACACCATATATTTT
-	-	TRBV7-8	TRBJ1-1	CASSSTRGTEAFF	TGTGCCAGCAGTTCTACCCGGGGCACTGAAGCTTTCTTT
-	TRBD1	TRBV7-3	TRBJ2-5	CASSLGQGTQYF	TGTGCCAGCAGCTTAGGACAGGGGACCCAGTACTTC
once	TRBD1	TRBV11-2	TRBJ2-2	CASSIGVLSGQLNTGELFF	TGTGCCAGCAGCATAGGAGTATTGTCGGGACAGCTAAACACCGGGGAGCTGTTTTTT
-	-	TRBV6-6	TRBJ1-2	CASSPRQRFHGYTF	TGTGCCAGCAGTCCACGACAGCGGTTCCATGGCTACACCTTC
-	-	TRBV9	TRBJ1-5	CASNPDGNSNQPQHF	TGTGCCAGCAACCCGGACGGGAATAGCAATCAGCCCCAGCATTTT
-	TRBD2	TRBV7-9	TRBJ2-3	CASSPGTSYADTQYF	TGTGCCAGCAGCCCCGGGACTAGCTATGCAGATACGCAGTATTTT
once	-	TRBV9	TRBJ1-4	CASSVRGRDEKLFF	TGTGCCAGCAGCGTAAGAGGAAGGGATGAAAAACTGTTTTTT
few	-	TRBV11-2	TRBJ1-4	CASSLDRRDEKLFF	TGTGCCAGCAGCTTAGATCGCAGGGATGAAAAACTGTTTTTT
-	-	TRBV23-1	TRBJ2-1	CASVQGVHEQFF	TGCGCCAGCGTACAGGGCGTCCATGAGCAGTTCTTC
-	-	TRBV6-1	TRBJ2-5	CASSELETQYF	TGTGCCAGCAGTGAACTGGAGACCCAGTACTTC
-	-	TRBV11-3	TRBJ2-1	CASSLGAASVGNEQFF	TGTGCCAGCAGCTTAGGGGCGGCCTCCGTGGGGAATGAGCAGTTCTTC
-	-	TRBV19	TRBJ2-1	CASSLPAVYNEQFF	TGTGCCAGTAGTCTCCCGGCAGTCTACAATGAGCAGTTCTTC
once	-	TRBV30	TRBJ1-1	CAWNRGANTEAFF	TGTGCCTGGAATCGGGGGGCGAACACTGAAGCTTTCTTT
-	-	TRBV2	TRBJ1-1	CASKDISGSPRAFF	TGTGCCAGCAAAGACATTTCAGGTTCCCCAAGGGCTTTCTTT
-	-	TRBV18	TRBJ1-1	CASSLRGVAEAFF	TGTGCCAGCTCCCTCCGAGGGGTGGCTGAAGCTTTCTTT
-	TRBD1	TRBV25-1	TRBJ1-4	CASSDPSGQGATNEKLFF	TGTGCCAGCAGTGACCCTTCGGGACAGGGGGCAACTAATGAAAAACTGTTTTTT
-	-	TRBV2	TRBJ1-2	CASSSDVNYGYTF	TGTGCCAGCAGTTCGGACGTCAACTATGGCTACACCTTC
-	-	TRBV2	TRBJ1-3	CASSPQLSGNTIYF	TGTGCCAGCAGTCCACAGCTATCTGGAAACACCATATATTTT
once	-	TRBV6-5	TRBJ1-6	CASSYRNSPLHF	TGTGCCAGCAGTTACCGCAATTCACCCCTCCACTTT
-	-	TRBV18	TRBJ1-4	CASSPRPTGRHNEKLFF	TGTGCCAGCTCACCCCGTCCGACAGGCCGTCATAATGAAAAACTGTTTTTT
-	TRBD1	TRBV7-6	TRBJ1-5	CASSLGTGNQPQHF	TGTGCCAGCAGCTTAGGGACAGGGAATCAGCCCCAGCATTTT
-	-	TRBV11-2	TRBJ2-7	CASSLGGGSIIYEQYF	TGTGCCAGCAGCTTAGGTGGGGGCAGCATTATTTACGAGCAGTACTTC
-	-	TRBV5-1	TRBJ2-3	CASSPGTLAETDTQYF	TGCGCCAGCAGCCCTGGGACATTAGCGGAGACAGATACGCAGTATTTT